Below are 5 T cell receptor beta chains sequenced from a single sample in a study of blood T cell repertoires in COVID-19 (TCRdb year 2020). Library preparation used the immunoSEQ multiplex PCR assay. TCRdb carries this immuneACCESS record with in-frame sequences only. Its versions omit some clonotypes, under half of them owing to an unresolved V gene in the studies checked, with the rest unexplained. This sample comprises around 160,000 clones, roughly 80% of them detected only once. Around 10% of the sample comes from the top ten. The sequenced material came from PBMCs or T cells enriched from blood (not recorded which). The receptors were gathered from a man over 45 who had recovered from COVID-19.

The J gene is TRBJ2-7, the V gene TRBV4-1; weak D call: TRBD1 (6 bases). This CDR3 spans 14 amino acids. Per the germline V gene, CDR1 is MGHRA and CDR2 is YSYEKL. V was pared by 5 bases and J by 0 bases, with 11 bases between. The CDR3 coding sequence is TGCGCCAGCAGCGTCCGGGACATCTCCTACGAGCAGTACTTC. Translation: CASSVRDISYEQYF.

The CDR3 coding sequence is TGTGCCAGCAGCGGAGGAGGGGTAGGGCATAGCAATCAGCCCCAGCATTTT. Encoded protein: CASSGGGVGHSNQPQHF. The gene calls are TRBV9 and TRBJ1-5, with a weak D call TRBD1 (5 bases). Germline loops: CDR1 SGDLS, CDR2 YYNGEE. This CDR3 has 17 residues. V was clipped by 3 bases and J by 0 bases, with 16 bases between them.

This CDR3 is CASRPLLQPQQFF. CDR3 sequence (DNA): TGTGCCAGTAGGCCTCTTTTACAGCCCCAGCAGTTCTTC. The chain uses TRBV19 and TRBJ2-1; D unclear. This CDR3 spans 13 amino acids. CDR1 LNHDA and CDR2 SQIVND come from the germline V gene (reference sequence). V was cut by 6 bases and J by 11 bases, with 17 bases left in between.

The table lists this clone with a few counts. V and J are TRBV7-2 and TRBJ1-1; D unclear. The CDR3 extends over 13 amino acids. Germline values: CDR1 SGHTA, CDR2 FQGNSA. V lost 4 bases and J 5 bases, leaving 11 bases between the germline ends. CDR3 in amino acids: CASSYGRVTEAFF. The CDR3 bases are TGTGCCAGCAGCTATGGGAGGGTGACTGAAGCTTTCTTT.

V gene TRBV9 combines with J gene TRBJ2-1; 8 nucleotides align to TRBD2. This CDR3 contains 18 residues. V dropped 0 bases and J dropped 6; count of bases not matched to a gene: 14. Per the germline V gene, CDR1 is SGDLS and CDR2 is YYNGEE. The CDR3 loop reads CASSVAITETSGINEQFF. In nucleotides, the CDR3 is TGTGCCAGCAGCGTAGCGATAACGGAAACTAGCGGCATCAATGAGCAGTTCTTC.